The following is a T cell receptor (beta chain) sequence with its context. Antigen: not known. The data were taken from a study of shared clonotypes between healthy human individuals. Method: immunoSEQ multiplex PCR; TCRdb's copy keeps in-frame clones and lacks some. The table records roughly 510,000 clones, about 80% of them present only once. The germline gives CDR1 SEHNR, CDR2 FQNEAQ (reference sequence). The CDR3 loop spans 15 amino acids. V lost 5 bases and J lost 6; bases outside the gene matches: 7. All participating donors were Caucasian adults from Nashville, Tennessee. Notes on the study in general: Deeper or shallower sequencing was expected to change how clonotypes are shared among donors. Only blood samples were collected, and tissue repertoires likely differ.

Sequenced: PBMCs. The TCR comes from a woman aged 35 to 49 in good health. Some clones in this sample may be carry-over from other donors' samples. The chain has TRBV7-9 and TRBJ2-3, with TRBD1 matching over 11 bases. For the CDR3, the DNA is TGTGCCAGCAGCAGCGGACAGGGGGCTTCGGATACGCAGTATTTT. Translating gives CASSSGQGASDTQYF.